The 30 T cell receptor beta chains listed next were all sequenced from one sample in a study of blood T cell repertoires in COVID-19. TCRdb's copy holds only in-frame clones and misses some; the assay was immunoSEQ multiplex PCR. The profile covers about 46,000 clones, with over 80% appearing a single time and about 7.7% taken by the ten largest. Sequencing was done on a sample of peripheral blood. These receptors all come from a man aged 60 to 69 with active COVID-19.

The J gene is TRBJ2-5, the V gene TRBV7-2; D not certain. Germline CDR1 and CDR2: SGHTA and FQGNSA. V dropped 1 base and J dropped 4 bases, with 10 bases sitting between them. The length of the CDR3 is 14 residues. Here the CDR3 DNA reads TGTGCCAGCAGCTTAGTACCGGGTTCAGAGACCCAGTACTTC. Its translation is CASSLVPGSETQYF.

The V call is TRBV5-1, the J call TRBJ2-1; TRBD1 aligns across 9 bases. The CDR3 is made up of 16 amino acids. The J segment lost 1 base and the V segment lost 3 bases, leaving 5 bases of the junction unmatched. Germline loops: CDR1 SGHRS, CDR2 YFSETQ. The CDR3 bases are TGCGCCAGCAGCTGGAGGACAGGGGCATCCTACAATGAGCAGTTCTTC. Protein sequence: CASSWRTGASYNEQFF.

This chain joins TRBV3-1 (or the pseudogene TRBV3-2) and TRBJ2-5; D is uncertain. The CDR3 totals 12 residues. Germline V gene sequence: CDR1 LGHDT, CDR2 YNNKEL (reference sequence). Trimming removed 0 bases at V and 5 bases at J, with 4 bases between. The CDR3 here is CASSQERETQYF. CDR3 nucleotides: TGTGCCAGCAGCCAAGAGAGGGAGACCCAGTACTTC.

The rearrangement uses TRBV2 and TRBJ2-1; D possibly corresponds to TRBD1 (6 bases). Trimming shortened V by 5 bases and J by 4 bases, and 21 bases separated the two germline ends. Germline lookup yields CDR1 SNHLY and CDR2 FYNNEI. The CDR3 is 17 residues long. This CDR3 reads CASSPLTGLRLYNEQFF. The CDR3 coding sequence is TGTGCCAGCAGTCCGCTAACAGGGCTACGTTTGTACAATGAGCAGTTCTTC. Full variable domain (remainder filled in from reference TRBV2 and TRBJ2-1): EPEVTQTPSHQVTQMGQEVILRCVPISNHLYFYWYRQILGQKVEFLVSFYNNEISEKSEIFDDQFSVERPDGSNFTLKIRSTKLEDSAMYFCASSPLTGLRLYNEQFFGPGTRLTVL.

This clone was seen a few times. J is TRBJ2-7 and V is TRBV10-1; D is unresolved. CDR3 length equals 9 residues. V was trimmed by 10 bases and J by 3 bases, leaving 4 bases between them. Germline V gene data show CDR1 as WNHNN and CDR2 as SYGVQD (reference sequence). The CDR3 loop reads CATIYEQYF. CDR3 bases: TGCGCCACCATCTACGAGCAGTACTTC.

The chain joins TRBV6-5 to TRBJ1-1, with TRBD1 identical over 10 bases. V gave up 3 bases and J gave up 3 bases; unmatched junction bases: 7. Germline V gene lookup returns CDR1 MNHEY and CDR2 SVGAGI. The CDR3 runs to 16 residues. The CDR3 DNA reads TGTGCCAGCAGTTATGCTCCGGGACAGGGGTACACTGAAGCTTTCTTT. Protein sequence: CASSYAPGQGYTEAFF.

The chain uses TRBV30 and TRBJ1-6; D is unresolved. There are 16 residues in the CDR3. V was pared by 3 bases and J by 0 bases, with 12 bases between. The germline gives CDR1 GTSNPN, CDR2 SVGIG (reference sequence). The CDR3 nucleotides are TGTGCCTGGAGCGACAAAATCAGCTCCTATAATTCACCCCTCCACTTT. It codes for CAWSDKISSYNSPLHF.

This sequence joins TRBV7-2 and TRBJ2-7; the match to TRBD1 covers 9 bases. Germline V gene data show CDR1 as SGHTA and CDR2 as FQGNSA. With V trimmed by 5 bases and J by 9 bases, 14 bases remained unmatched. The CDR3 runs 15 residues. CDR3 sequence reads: CASSVSGTGRQGQYF. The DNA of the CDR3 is TGTGCCAGCAGCGTCTCCGGGACAGGGAGGCAGGGGCAGTACTTC.

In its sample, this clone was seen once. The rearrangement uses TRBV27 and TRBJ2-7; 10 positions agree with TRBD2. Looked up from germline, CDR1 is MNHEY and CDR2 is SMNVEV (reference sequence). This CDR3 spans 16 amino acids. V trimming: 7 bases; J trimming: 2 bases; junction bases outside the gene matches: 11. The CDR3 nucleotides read TGTGCCAGCACATTAGCGGGGGGACGCATGGCCTACGAGCAGTACTTC. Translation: CASTLAGGRMAYEQYF.

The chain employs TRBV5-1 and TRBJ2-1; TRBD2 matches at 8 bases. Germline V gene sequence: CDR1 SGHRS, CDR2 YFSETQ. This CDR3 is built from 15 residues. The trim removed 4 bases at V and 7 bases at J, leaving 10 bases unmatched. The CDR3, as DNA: TGCGCCAGCAGCCCCGTAGCGGGGTTAAAAAATGAGCAGTTCTTC. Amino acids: CASSPVAGLKNEQFF.

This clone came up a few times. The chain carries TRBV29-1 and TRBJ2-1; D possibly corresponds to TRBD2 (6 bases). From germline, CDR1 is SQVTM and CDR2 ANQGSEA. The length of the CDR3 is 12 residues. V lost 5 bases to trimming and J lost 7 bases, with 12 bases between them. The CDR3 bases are TGCAGCGTTAATCAGGAGGGTAATGAGCAGTTCTTC. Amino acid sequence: CSVNQEGNEQFF.

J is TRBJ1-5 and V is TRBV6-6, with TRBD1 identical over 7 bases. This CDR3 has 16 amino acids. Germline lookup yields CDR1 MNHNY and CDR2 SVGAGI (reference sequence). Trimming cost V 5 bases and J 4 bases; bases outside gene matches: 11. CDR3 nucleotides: TGTGCCAGCAGTCGAGGGGGCCTTGGGGGTAATCAGCCCCAGCATTTT. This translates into CASSRGGLGGNQPQHF.

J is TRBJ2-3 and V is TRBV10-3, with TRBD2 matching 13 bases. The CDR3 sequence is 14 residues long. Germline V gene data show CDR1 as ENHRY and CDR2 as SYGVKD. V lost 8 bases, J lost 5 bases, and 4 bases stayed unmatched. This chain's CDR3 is CAIRTSGGGDTQYF. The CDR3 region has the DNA TGTGCCATCCGAACTAGCGGGGGGGGAGATACGCAGTATTTT.

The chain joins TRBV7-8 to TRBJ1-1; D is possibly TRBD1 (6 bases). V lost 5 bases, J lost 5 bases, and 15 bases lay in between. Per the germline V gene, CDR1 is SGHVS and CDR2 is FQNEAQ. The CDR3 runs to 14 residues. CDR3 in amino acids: CASSREGGRTEAFF. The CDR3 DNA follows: TGTGCCAGCAGCCGGGAGGGGGGGAGGACTGAAGCTTTCTTT.

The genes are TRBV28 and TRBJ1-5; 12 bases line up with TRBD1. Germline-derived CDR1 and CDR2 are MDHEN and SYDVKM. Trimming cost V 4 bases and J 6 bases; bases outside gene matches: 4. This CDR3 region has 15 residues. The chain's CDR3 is CASSSGTGGIQPQHF. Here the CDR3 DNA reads TGTGCCAGCAGTTCCGGGACAGGGGGCATTCAGCCCCAGCATTTT.

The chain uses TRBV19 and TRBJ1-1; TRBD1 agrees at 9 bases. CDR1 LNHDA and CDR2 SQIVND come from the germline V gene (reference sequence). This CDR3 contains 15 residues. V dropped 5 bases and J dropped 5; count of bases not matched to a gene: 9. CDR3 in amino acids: CASSPRTGVLTEAFF. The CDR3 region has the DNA TGTGCCAGTAGTCCCAGGACAGGGGTTCTTACTGAAGCTTTCTTT.

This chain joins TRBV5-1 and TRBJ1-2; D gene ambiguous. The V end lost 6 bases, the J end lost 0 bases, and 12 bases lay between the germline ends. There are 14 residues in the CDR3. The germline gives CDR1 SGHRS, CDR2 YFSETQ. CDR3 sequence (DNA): TGCGCCAGCACCACGTCGACATCTAACTATGGCTACACCTTC. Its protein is CASTTSTSNYGYTF.

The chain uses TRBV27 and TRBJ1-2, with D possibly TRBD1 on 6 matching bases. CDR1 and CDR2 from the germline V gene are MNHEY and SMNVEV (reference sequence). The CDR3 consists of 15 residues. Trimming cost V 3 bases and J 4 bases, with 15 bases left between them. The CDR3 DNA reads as TGTGCCAGCAGTTTGTTTTACGGGGGGGCCTATGGCTACACCTTC. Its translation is CASSLFYGGAYGYTF.

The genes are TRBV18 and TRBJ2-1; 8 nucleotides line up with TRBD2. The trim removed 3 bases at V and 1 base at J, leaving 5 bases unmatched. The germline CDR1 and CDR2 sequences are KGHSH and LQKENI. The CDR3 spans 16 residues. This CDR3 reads CASSPLGGGSYNEQFF. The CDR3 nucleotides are TGTGCCAGCTCACCCCTGGGCGGGGGGTCCTACAATGAGCAGTTCTTC.

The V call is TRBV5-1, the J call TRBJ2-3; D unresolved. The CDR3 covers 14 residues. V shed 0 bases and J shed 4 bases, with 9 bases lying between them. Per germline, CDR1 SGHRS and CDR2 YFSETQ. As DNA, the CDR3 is TGCGCCAGCAGCTTGGGGAGCCCGCCAGATACGCAGTATTTT. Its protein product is CASSLGSPPDTQYF.

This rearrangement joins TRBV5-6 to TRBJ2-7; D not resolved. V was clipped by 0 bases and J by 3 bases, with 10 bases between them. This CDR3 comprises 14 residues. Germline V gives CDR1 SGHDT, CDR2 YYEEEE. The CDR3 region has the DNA TGTGCCAGCAGCTTGGGCTTGACTCTCTACGAGCAGTACTTC. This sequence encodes CASSLGLTLYEQYF.

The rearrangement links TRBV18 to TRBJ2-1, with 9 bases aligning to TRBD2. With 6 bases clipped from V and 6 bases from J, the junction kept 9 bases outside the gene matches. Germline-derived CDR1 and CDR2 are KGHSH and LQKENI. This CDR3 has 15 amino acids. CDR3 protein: CASSPLAGPSNEQFF. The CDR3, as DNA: TGTGCCAGCTCGCCCCTAGCGGGGCCCTCCAATGAGCAGTTCTTC. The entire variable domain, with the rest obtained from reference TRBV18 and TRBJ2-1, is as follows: NAGVMQNPRHLVRRRGQEARLRCSPMKGHSHVYWYRQLPEEGLKFMVYLQKENIIDESGMPKERFSAEFPKEGPSILRIQQVVRGDSAAYFCASSPLAGPSNEQFFGPGTRLTVL.

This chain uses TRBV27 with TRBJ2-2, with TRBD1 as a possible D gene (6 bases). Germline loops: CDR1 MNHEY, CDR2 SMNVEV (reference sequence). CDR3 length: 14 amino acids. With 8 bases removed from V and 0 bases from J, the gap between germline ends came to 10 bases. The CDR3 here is CASSPGANTGELFF. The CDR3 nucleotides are TGTGCCAGCTCCCCAGGGGCGAACACCGGGGAGCTGTTTTTT.

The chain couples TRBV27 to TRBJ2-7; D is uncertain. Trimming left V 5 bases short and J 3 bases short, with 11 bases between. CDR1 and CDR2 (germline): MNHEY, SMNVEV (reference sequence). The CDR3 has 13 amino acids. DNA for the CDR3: TGTGCCAGCAGTCTAGGCAGTTACTACGAGCAGTACTTC. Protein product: CASSLGSYYEQYF.

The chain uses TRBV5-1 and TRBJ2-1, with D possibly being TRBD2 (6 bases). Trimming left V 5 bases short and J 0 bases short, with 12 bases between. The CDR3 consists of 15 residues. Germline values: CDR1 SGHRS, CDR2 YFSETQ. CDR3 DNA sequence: TGCGCCAGCAGAAGTAGCGGAAGCTCCTACAATGAGCAGTTCTTC. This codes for CASRSSGSSYNEQFF.

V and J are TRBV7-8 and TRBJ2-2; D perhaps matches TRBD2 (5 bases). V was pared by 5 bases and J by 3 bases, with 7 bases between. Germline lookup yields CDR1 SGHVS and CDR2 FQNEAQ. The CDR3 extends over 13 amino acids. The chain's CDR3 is CASSLRDTGELFF. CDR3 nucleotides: TGTGCCAGCAGCCTGAGGGACACCGGGGAGCTGTTTTTT.

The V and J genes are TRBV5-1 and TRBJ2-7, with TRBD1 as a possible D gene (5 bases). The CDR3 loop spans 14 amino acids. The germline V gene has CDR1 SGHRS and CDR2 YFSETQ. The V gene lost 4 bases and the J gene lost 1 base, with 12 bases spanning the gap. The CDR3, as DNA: TGCGCCAGCAGCCCCCGACAGCAGTCCTACGAGCAGTACTTC. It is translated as CASSPRQQSYEQYF.

CDR3 bases: TGTGCCAGCAGCTGGGGCCTCACAGGGGGAACTAATGAAAAACTGTTTTTT. Amino acids: CASSWGLTGGTNEKLFF. J is TRBJ1-4 and V is TRBV5-8, with 8 bases aligning to TRBD1. The CDR3 runs 17 residues. The V gene end was trimmed by 3 bases and the J gene end by 1 base; junction bases not matched to a gene: 8. Looked up from germline, CDR1 is SGHTS and CDR2 is YDEGEE. The full variable domain, completed using reference TRBV5-8 and TRBJ1-4, is EAGVTQSPTHLIKTRGQQATLRCSPISGHTSVYWYQQALGLGLQFLLWYDEGEERNRGNFPPRFSGRQFPNYSSELNVNALELEDSALYLCASSWGLTGGTNEKLFFGSGTQLSVL.

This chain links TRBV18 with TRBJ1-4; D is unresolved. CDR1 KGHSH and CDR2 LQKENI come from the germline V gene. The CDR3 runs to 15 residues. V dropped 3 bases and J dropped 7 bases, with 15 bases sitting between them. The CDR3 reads CASSPQPGAAEKLFF. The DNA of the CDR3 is TGTGCCAGCTCACCTCAACCGGGAGCGGCTGAAAAACTGTTTTTT.

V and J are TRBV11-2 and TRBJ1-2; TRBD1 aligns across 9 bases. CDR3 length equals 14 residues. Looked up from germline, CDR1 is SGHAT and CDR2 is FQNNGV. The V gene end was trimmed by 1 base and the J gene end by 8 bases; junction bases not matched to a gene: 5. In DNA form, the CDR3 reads TGTGCCAGCAGCTTAGCCGGGACAGGGCAGGGCTACACCTTC. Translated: CASSLAGTGQGYTF.